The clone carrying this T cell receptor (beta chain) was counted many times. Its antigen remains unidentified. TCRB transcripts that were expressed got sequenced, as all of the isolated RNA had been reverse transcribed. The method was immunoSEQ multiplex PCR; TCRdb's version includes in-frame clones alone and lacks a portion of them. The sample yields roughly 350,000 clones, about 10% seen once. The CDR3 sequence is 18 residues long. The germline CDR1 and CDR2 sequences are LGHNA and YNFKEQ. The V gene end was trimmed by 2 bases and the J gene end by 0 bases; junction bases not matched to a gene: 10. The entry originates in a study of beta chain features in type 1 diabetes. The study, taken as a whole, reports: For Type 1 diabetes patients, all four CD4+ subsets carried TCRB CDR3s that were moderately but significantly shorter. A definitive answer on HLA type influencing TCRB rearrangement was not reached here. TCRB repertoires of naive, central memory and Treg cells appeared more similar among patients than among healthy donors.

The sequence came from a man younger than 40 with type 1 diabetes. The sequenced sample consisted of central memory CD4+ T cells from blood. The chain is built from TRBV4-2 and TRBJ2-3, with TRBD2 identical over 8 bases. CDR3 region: CASSQKSGSGSSTDTQYF. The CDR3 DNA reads TGTGCCAGCAGCCAAAAGAGCGGGAGTGGTAGTAGCACAGATACGCAGTATTTT.